The 22 T cell receptor beta chains below were found in one sample sequenced in a study of cytomegalovirus exposure and HLA in healthy donors. Primers included in the PCR were 60 Vbeta and 13 Jbeta primers. The repertoire was sequenced with immunoSEQ multiplex PCR; TCRdb's copy has only in-frame clones and lacks some. The sample contains tens of thousands of clones, under 80% of which appear only once. The sequencing sample was made of PBMCs. Receptors originate from a male donor in good health and CMV-seropositive.

This chain connects TRBV27 to TRBJ1-5; no reliable D call. This CDR3 contains 15 residues. Looked up from germline, CDR1 is MNHEY and CDR2 is SMNVEV (reference sequence). Trimming cost V 1 base and J 0 bases, with 7 bases left between them. CDR3: CASSLYGISNQPQHF. The CDR3 DNA reads TGTGCCAGCAGTTTATACGGGATTAGCAATCAGCCCCAGCATTTT.

This sequence joins TRBV19 and TRBJ2-7; D is possibly TRBD1 (6 bases). This CDR3 is built from 14 residues. The germline gives CDR1 LNHDA, CDR2 SQIVND (reference sequence). The V end lost 5 bases, the J end lost 2 bases, and 13 bases lay between the germline ends. The CDR3 loop is CASSPGGRAYEQYF. The DNA for the CDR3 is TGTGCCAGTAGTCCTGGGGGCAGGGCCTACGAGCAGTACTTC.

This clone was counted between two and nine times. The chain combines TRBV30 with TRBJ2-5, with D maybe TRBD2 (6 bases). This CDR3 contains 15 residues. V was pared by 1 base and J by 7 bases, with 19 bases between. CDR1 and CDR2 (germline): GTSNPN, SVGIG (reference sequence). CDR3 bases: TGTGCCTGGAGTGAAGGTCCCCGGGACTCGCGGACCCAGTACTTC. It encodes CAWSEGPRDSRTQYF.

The chain couples TRBV5-6 to TRBJ2-7, with a tentative D call TRBD2 (7 bases). Trimming stripped 1 base from V and 4 bases from J, with 15 bases between. The V gene's germline CDR1 is SGHDT and CDR2 YYEEEE. CDR3 size: 15 residues. This CDR3 is CASSLSRRGRYEQYF. The CDR3 coding sequence is TGTGCCAGCAGCTTGTCCCGGCGGGGGCGATACGAGCAGTACTTC.

V is TRBV5-1 and J is TRBJ1-1; D gene uncertain. Germline CDR1 is SGHRS and CDR2 is YFSETQ. Deletions cut 3 bases from V and 4 bases from J, with 4 bases between. The CDR3 spans 11 residues. CDR3 sequence reads: CASSYSTEAFF. CDR3 coding DNA: TGCGCCAGCAGCTACTCCACTGAAGCTTTCTTT.

The chain couples TRBV6-1 to TRBJ2-2, with D possibly TRBD1 on 5 matching bases. The ends were cut back, 7 bases at V and 2 bases at J, with 14 bases in the middle. There are 15 residues in the CDR3. CDR1 is MNHNS, CDR2 SASEGT, per germline. CDR3 loop: CASMMGGANTGELFF. The CDR3 coding sequence is TGTGCCAGCATGATGGGTGGGGCAAACACCGGGGAGCTGTTTTTT.

The chain couples TRBV15 to TRBJ1-5; D unresolved. Trimming stripped 0 bases from V and 2 bases from J, with 11 bases between. The germline V gene has CDR1 LNHNV and CDR2 YYDKDF (reference sequence). This CDR3 contains 16 residues. The CDR3 DNA sequence: TGTGCCACCAGCAGAGATAATCCCAGTCGCAATCAGCCCCAGCATTTT. This codes for CATSRDNPSRNQPQHF.

V gene TRBV29-1 combines with J gene TRBJ2-7; TRBD2 matches 9 bases. The CDR3 is made up of 15 amino acids. The germline V gene has CDR1 SQVTM and CDR2 ANQGSEA. V lost 1 base and J lost 2; bases outside the gene matches: 6. The CDR3 sequence is CSVEVAGDQTYEQYF. The DNA for the CDR3 is TGCAGCGTTGAAGTAGCGGGGGATCAAACCTACGAGCAGTACTTC.

The CDR3, as DNA: TGTGCCAGCAGTGAAGGGGCCGGGACAGTCTATGGCTACACCTTC. It translates to CASSEGAGTVYGYTF. V gene TRBV6-1 combines with J gene TRBJ1-2; 7 bases fit TRBD1. The germline V gene has CDR1 MNHNS and CDR2 SASEGT. This CDR3 has 15 residues. V gave up 1 base and J gave up 4 bases; unmatched junction bases: 6.

This clone was observed a single time. The gene calls are TRBV7-2 and TRBJ1-3; D call uncertain. Germline loops: CDR1 SGHTA, CDR2 FQGNSA. V lost 0 bases, J lost 0 bases, and 12 bases lay in between. The CDR3 consists of 17 residues. The DNA for the CDR3 is TGTGCCAGCAGCTTAGCGCTAGGCTCAAGCTCTGGAAACACCATATATTTT. It yields the protein CASSLALGSSSGNTIYF.

The CDR3 bases are TGTGCCAGTAGTATACAAAGACAGGGGACCAATGAGCAGTTCTTC. It specifies CASSIQRQGTNEQFF. The chain recombines TRBV19 with TRBJ2-1; 8 bases line up with TRBD1. With V trimmed by 2 bases and J by 6 bases, 6 bases remained unmatched. The CDR3 spans 15 residues. The germline CDR1 and CDR2 sequences are LNHDA and SQIVND (reference sequence). Combining the CDR3 with reference TRBV19 and TRBJ2-1 gives the whole variable domain DGGITQSPKYLFRKEGQNVTLSCEQNLNHDAMYWYRQDPGQGLRLIYYSQIVNDFQKGDIAEGYSVSREKKESFPLTVTSAQKNPTAFYLCASSIQRQGTNEQFFGPGTRLTVL.

This clone came up a few times. V and J are TRBV7-3 and TRBJ1-1; D is ambiguous. Germline V gene data show CDR1 as SGHTA and CDR2 as FQGTGA. This CDR3 comprises 14 residues. V was trimmed by 6 bases and J by 5 bases, leaving 16 bases between them. This chain's CDR3 is CASSEGGLRTEAFF. The CDR3 DNA sequence: TGTGCCAGCAGTGAGGGCGGACTCCGGACTGAAGCTTTCTTT.

The chain couples TRBV27 to TRBJ2-7; D gene uncertain. This CDR3 has 11 residues. The V end was cut by 9 bases, the J end by 3 bases, with 9 bases between. The germline CDR1 and CDR2 sequences are MNHEY and SMNVEV (reference sequence). CDR3 region: CASGRVYEQYF. The CDR3 nucleotides are TGTGCCAGTGGTCGGGTCTACGAGCAGTACTTC.

V and J are TRBV21-1 and TRBJ2-7; the table gives TRBD1 as D, unverified against the DNA. TRBV21-1 is annotated as a pseudogene. The length of the CDR3 is 19 residues. CDR3 nucleotides: TGTGCCAGCAGCAAAGTGGTTAGAGGGACAGGGGTTCCGACCTACGAGCAGTACTTC. Translated, it gives CASSKVVRGTGVPTYEQYF.

This clone was recorded a few times. The chain employs TRBV19 and TRBJ2-1; D possibly corresponds to TRBD2 (6 bases). Between the trimmed V and J ends, which lost 7 bases and 3 bases, there was a span of 16 bases. This CDR3 comprises 15 residues. From germline, CDR1 is LNHDA and CDR2 SQIVND (reference sequence). In DNA form, the CDR3 reads TGTGCCAGTAACGCCCACGGGGGATTCTACAATGAGCAGTTCTTC. Translating it yields CASNAHGGFYNEQFF.

This clone was picked up a small number of times. The rearrangement uses TRBV6-5 and TRBJ1-3; D gene ambiguous. The CDR3 loop spans 9 amino acids. CDR1 and CDR2 (germline): MNHEY, SVGAGI. V was shortened by 7 bases and J by 14 bases, with 9 bases between the two germline ends. CDR3 amino acids: CASTTRVYF. CDR3 nucleotide sequence: TGTGCCAGCACAACTAGGGTATATTTT.

The chain carries TRBV4-2 and TRBJ1-2; 7 bases align to TRBD1. The V segment lost 4 bases and the J segment 4 bases; nucleotides outside the gene matches: 3. Germline V gene lookup returns CDR1 LGHNA and CDR2 YNFKEQ. The CDR3 runs to 13 residues. The CDR3 region is CASSLDRSYGYTF. CDR3 sequence (DNA): TGTGCCAGCAGCCTGGACAGGAGCTATGGCTACACCTTC.

This chain links TRBV19 with TRBJ1-1; tentatively, D is TRBD1 (6 bases). Trimming pared 4 bases from V and 1 base from J, leaving 16 bases between. The CDR3 loop spans 16 amino acids. Germline assignment: CDR1 LNHDA and CDR2 SQIVND (reference sequence). This CDR3 reads CASSKGAGATNTEAFF. The CDR3 nucleotides are TGTGCCAGTAGTAAGGGAGCGGGGGCCACGAACACTGAAGCTTTCTTT.

The chain joins TRBV4-3 to TRBJ2-7; 7 bases are shared with TRBD1. The V and J ends lost 0 bases and 3 bases, in that order; junction bases with no gene match: 2. CDR3 size: 14 residues. The germline gives CDR1 LGHNA, CDR2 YSLEER. The CDR3 bases are TGCGCCAGCAGCCAAGAGGACAGGATCTACGAGCAGTACTTC. Protein: CASSQEDRIYEQYF.

This clone was counted between two and nine times. CDR3 nucleotides: TGTGCCAGCAGCTTCCTAGGTCATAATGAGCAGTTCTTC. It codes for CASSFLGHNEQFF. The rearrangement uses TRBV7-9 and TRBJ2-1; D uncertain. CDR3 length: 13 amino acids. Germline CDR1 reads SEHNR; CDR2 reads FQNEAQ (reference sequence). V lost 3 bases to trimming and J lost 7 bases, with 10 bases between them.

This rearrangement joins TRBV7-2 to TRBJ2-3; 12 bases fit TRBD2. The CDR3 totals 16 residues. Germline V gene data show CDR1 as SGHTA and CDR2 as FQGNSA. V gave up 5 bases and J gave up 4 bases; unmatched junction bases: 7. The CDR3 loop reads CASSARLAGASDTQYF. CDR3 bases: TGTGCCAGCAGCGCCAGACTAGCGGGGGCTTCAGATACGCAGTATTTT.

The J gene is TRBJ2-3, the V gene TRBV6-5; D ambiguous. CDR1 is MNHEY, CDR2 SVGAGI, per germline. The V end was cut by 0 bases, the J end by 6 bases, with 7 bases between. CDR3 length: 13 amino acids. CDR3 in DNA: TGTGCCAGCAGTTACTCCCGCCAGGATACGCAGTATTTT. This translates into CASSYSRQDTQYF.